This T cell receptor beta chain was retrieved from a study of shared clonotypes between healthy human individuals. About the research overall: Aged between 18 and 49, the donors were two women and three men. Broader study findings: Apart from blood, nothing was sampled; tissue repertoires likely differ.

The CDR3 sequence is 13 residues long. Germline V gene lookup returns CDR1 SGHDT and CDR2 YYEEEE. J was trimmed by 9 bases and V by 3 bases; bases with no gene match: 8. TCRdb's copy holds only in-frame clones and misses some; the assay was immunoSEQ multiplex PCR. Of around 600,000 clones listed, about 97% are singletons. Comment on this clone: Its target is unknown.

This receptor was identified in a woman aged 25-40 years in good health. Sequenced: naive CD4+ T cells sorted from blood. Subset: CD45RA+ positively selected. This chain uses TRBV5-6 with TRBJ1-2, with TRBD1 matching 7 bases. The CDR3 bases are TGTGCCAGCAGCTACCAAGAGACAGGGCGCTACACCTTC. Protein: CASSYQETGRYTF.